This T cell receptor beta chain derives from a study of human T cells and chemical hapten exposure listed by TCRdb under 2021. Notes on the research overall: The libraries were sequenced as a pool, and the TCR yield per sample differed mostly because of small variations in library volumes within the pool. Both TCR alpha and TCR beta chains were sequenced from each blood RNA sample. Peripheral blood TCR repertoire changes were tracked in vivo in alopecia patients during primary and secondary sensitization to the hapten diphenylcyclopropenone (DPC). General conclusions and limits of the study: After repeated subsampling, changes were observed in the strength of the expansion versus patch-test correlation and in the threshold at which the correlation became significant. The number of TCRs above 1 in 1000 frequency did not change with DPC sensitization; there was no evidence of global repertoire structure alterations.

According to the study, the label for this sample's time point signals: healthy volunteer bleed at 6 weeks. Total RNA was isolated from unfractionated whole blood collected in Tempus Blood RNA tubes. As TCR sequencing controls, roughly five healthy volunteers were used, with blood taken at day 0, 2 weeks and 6 weeks. The CDR3 goes from the cysteine to the phenylalanine over 15 residues. The kept DNA is CDR3 alone, 45 bases in frame from the first base. The germline V gene encodes CDR1 KGHDR and CDR2 SFDVKD. Compared with germline, V lacks 6 bases and J lacks 6 bases; bases without a gene match: 7. This clonotype came up a few times. Its antigen is not yet known. No quality values exist for individual bases; no much larger clone is one base distant. The library was made by RACE. The run used a NextSeq 500. Library preparation attached unique molecular identifiers to individual cDNA molecules for quantitative, reproducible TCR counting. In the paper's pipeline: Samples had a median of roughly 98,000 TCRs, with a range from roughly 23,224 to 700,000. V, J and CDR3 annotation of the TCR reads was carried out using the Decombinator software suite. For the PS versus PT1 abundance plots, all samples were subsampled to the same number of TCRs (28,000). TCRs were defined as expanded if absent before sensitization and observed at least eight times at the 2-week time point. The public reads were reprocessed in TCRdb via fastp at Q25 and MiXCR, keeping in-frame beta chains. Rows are unified per CDR3 protein, each entry keeping the most common DNA and genes. The V and J calls and clone size are TCRdb's, not the authors'. The sample contains approximately 84,000 distinct CDR3 sequences, about 9% of them found a single time. Around 1.6% of the sample rests with the top ten.

The sequencing input was whole blood. This sequence was found in a male donor in good health. Some clones in this sample may be carry-over from other donors' samples. The rearrangement combines TRBV24-1 with TRBJ2-3, with 11 central nucleotides matching TRBD2. The CDR3 region has the sequence CATSPTGTSGDTQYF. The DNA is TGTGCCACCAGTCCGACCGGGACTAGCGGCGATACGCAGTATTTT.